This T cell receptor beta chain was retrieved from a study of T cells in Graves' hyperthyroidism and ophthalmopathy. Study results and limitations: A model built on 13 V-J features separated ophthalmopathy from stable hyperthyroidism.

This clonotype was counted only a few times. Its antigen remains unknown. This CDR3 contains 12 residues. Germline V gene sequence: CDR1 MDHEN, CDR2 SYDVKM. V gave up 6 bases and J gave up 2 bases, with 8 bases separating them. Researchers amplified the TCR beta CDR3 regions from RNA transcripts. The HTBI primer set served for first-round RT-PCR of the TCR CDR3. TCRdb reprocessed the multiplex PCR reads via MiXCR and lists one record per CDR3 protein. The table includes roughly 510,000 distinct CDR3 sequences, about 20% detected once. Absent ophthalmopathy progression within 18 months defined stable Graves' hyperthyroidism. Fresh 10 ml peripheral blood yielded PBMCs.

The clonotype originates from a man younger than 35 with Graves' hyperthyroidism. The chain recombines TRBV28 with TRBJ2-7; a weak D match, TRBD2 (5 bases). Input material: blood. The CDR3 protein is CASRPGAYEQYF. CDR3 in DNA: TGTGCCAGCAGGCCCGGGGCCTACGAGCAGTACTTC.